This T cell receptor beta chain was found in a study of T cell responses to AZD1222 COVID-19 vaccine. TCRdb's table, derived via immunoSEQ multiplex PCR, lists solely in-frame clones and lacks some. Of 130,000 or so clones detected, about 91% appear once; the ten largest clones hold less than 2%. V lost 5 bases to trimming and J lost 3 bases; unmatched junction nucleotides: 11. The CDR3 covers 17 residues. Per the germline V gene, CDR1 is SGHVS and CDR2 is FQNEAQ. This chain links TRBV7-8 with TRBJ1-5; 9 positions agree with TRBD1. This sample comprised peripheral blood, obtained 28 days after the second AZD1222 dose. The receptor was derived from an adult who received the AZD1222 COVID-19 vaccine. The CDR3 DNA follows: TGTGCCAGCAGCCCGCCTGGGGGGACAGGGAACAATCAGCCCCAGCATTTT. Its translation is CASSPPGGTGNNQPQHF.